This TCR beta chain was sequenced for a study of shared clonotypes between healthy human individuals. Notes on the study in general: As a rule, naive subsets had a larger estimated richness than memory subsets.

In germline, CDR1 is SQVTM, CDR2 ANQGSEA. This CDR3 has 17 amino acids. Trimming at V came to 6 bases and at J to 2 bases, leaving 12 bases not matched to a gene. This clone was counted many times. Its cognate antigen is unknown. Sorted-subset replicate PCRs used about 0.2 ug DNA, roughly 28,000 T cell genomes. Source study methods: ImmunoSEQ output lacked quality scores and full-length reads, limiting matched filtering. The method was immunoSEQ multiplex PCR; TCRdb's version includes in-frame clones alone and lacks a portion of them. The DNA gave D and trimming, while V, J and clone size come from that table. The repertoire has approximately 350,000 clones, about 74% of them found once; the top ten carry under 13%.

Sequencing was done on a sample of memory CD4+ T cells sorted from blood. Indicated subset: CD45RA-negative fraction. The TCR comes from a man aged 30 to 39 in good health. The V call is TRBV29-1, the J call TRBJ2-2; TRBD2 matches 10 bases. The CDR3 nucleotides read TGCAGCGTCCAAAAGGGGCCTAGCGGGGGTAACACCGGGGAGCTGTTTTTT. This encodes CSVQKGPSGGNTGELFF.